This TCR beta chain appears in the sequencing data of a study of T cell responses to AZD1222 COVID-19 vaccine. General observations from the study: Just 5 or 6 AZD1222 recipients tested seropositive at baseline. Females made up more of the donors, who were largely white British, and clonal diversity may have come out too low. Breadth and depth of Spike-specific TCRs rose after two AZD1222 doses.

On this clone itself: What it binds is unknown.

Assay used: immunoSEQ multiplex PCR; TCRdb lists only in-frame clones, some missing. This sample has roughly 140,000 clones, with less than 95% found just once. Germline-derived CDR1 and CDR2 are SGHRS and YFSETQ. The CDR3 covers 13 residues. V was trimmed by 4 bases and J by 0 bases, leaving 8 bases between them. This material consisted of peripheral blood, taken on day 0 of AZD1222 vaccination. This receptor was identified in an adult in good health. This rearrangement joins TRBV5-1 to TRBJ2-7; no clear D gene. The chain's CDR3 is CASSQSHSYEQYF. The CDR3 nucleotides are TGCGCCAGCAGCCAGTCTCACTCCTACGAGCAGTACTTC.